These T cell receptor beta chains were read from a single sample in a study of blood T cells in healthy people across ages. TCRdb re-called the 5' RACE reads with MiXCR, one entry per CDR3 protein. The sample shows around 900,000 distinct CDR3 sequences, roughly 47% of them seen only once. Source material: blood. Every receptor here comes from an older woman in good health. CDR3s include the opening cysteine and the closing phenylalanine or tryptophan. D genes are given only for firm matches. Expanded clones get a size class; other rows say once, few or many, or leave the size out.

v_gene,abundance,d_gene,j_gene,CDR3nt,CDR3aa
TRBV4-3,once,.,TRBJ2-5,TGCGCCAGCAGCCAAGGTTATAGGGGGGAAGGGACCCAGTACTTC,CASSQGYRGEGTQYF
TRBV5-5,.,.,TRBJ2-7,TGTGCCAGCAGCTTGGGGGGCGACCATTACGAGCAGTACTTC,CASSLGGDHYEQYF
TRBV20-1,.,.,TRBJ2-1,TGCAGGCCGATTTCCCGACTAGTAATGAATGAGCAGTTCTTC,CRPISRLVMNEQFF
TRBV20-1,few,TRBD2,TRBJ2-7,TGCAGTGCTAGAGATCCGGACGGGAGGGCCGGAGAGCAGTACTTC,CSARDPDGRAGEQYF
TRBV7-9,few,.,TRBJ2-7,TGTGCCAGCAGCTCAACTAGTTGCGAGCAGTACTTC,CASSSTSCEQYF
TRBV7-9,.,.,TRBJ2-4,TGTGCCAGCAGACAAAACGAAAACATTCAGTACTTC,CASRQNENIQYF
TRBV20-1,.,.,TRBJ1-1,TGCAGTGCTAGTTTGGCAGGCGTACAGACTGGAGCTTTCTTT,CSASLAGVQTGAFF
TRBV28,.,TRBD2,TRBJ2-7,TGTGCCAGCAGTTTTACCACCACTAGCGGGAGCTCCTACGAGCAGTACTTC,CASSFTTTSGSSYEQYF
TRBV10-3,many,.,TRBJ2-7,TGTGCCATCAGAGGGGATAGCGGCTCCTACGAGCAGTACTTC,CAIRGDSGSYEQYF
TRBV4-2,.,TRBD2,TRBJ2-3,TGTGCCAGCAGCCAAGATCTGGGGGGGATCGGGTCAGATACGCAGTATTTT,CASSQDLGGIGSDTQYF
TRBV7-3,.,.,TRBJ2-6,TGTGCCAGCAGCTTATTTGGGCCGGGTTGGGGAGCCCTCTCTGGGGCCAACGTCCTGACTTTC,CASSLFGPGWGALSGANVLTF
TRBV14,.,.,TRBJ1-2,TGTGCCAGCAGCTCTGGGTTAGTGGACTATGGCTACACCTTC,CASSSGLVDYGYTF
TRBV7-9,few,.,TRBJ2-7,TGTGCCAGCAGCTTAACCGGCCGGGACAAGCCCTACGAGCAGTACTTC,CASSLTGRDKPYEQYF
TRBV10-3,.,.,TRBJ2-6,TGTGCCATCAGTGAGGCGGGACACACCAACGTCCTGACTTTC,CAISEAGHTNVLTF
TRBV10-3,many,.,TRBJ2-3,TGTGCCATCAGTGAGGACCCTGGGGCAGGGGTAACAGATACGCAGTATTTT,CAISEDPGAGVTDTQYF
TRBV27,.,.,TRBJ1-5,TGTGCCAGCAGTTTCTTCGGACGTCGGCCCCAGCATTTT,CASSFFGRRPQHF
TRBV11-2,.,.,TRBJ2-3,TGTGCCAGCAGCTTAGTTCGGTCCCCGGGGCCAGATACGCAGTATTTT,CASSLVRSPGPDTQYF
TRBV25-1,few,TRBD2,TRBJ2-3,TGTGCCAGCAGTGAACGGACTAGCGGGAGAGGGAGCAATACGCAGTATTTT,CASSERTSGRGSNTQYF
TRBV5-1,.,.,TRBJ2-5,TGCGCCAGCAGCAACTTGGCCCAAGAGACCCAGTACTTC,CASSNLAQETQYF
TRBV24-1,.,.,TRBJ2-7,TGTGCCACCAGTGAGACGGGACGCACCTACGAGCAGTACTTC,CATSETGRTYEQYF
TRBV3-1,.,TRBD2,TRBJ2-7,TGTGCCAGCAGCTTGTTGGGGACTAGCCGCCACGAGCAGTACTTC,CASSLLGTSRHEQYF
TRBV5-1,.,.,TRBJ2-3,TGCGCCAGCAGGAGTGAGGCTGGGGGTACGCAGTATTTT,CASRSEAGGTQYF
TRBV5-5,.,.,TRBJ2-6,TGTGCCAGCAGCCTGGACCCCCAAAGGGCTGGGGCCAACGTCCTGACTTTC,CASSLDPQRAGANVLTF
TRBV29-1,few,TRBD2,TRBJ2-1,TGCAGCGCCCCTGCGGCTAGCGGGAAAAGCTCCTACAATGAGCAGTTCTTC,CSAPAASGKSSYNEQFF
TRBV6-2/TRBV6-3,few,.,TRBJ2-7,TGTGCCGGCAGAGGGGTAGGGGGCTACGAGCAGTACTTC,CAGRGVGGYEQYF
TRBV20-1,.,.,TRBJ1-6,TGCAGTGCTAGAGTGAGGGGAACCTATAATTCACCCCTCCACTTT,CSARVRGTYNSPLHF
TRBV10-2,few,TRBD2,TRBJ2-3,TGCGCCAGCAAGCCCGGGACTAACACAGATACGCAGTATTTT,CASKPGTNTDTQYF
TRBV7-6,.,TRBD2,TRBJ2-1,TGTGCCAGCAGCCAAACTAGCGGGAGAGATGAGCAGTTCTTC,CASSQTSGRDEQFF
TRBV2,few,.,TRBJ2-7,TGTGCCAGCTGCGCAGGTCTAATCTACGAGCAGTACTTC,CASCAGLIYEQYF
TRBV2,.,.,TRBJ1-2,TGTGCCAGCAAACGGTGGCCGACCTATGGCTACACCTTC,CASKRWPTYGYTF
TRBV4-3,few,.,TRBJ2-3,TGCGCCAGCAGCCAAGATACCGGGGGGCGAGGGAAAGATACGCAGTATTTT,CASSQDTGGRGKDTQYF
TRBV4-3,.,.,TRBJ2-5,TGCGCCAGCAGCCTTTTCCGGGACGGGGAGACCCAGTACTTC,CASSLFRDGETQYF
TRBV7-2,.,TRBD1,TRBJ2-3,TGTGCCAGCAGCCCGCGGGACAGGGGTACAGCAGATACGCAGTATTTT,CASSPRDRGTADTQYF
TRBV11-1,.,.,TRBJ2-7,TGTGCCAGCAGCTTACGCCGGAGAGGGGTCTACGAGCAGTACTTC,CASSLRRRGVYEQYF
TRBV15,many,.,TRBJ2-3,TGTGCCACCAGCAGAGGTCCATCGGCAGCAACTAGCACAGATACGCAGTATTTT,CATSRGPSAATSTDTQYF
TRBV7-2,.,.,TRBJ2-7,TGTGCCAGCAGCACCGGGACTTTGACCTACGAGCAGTACTTC,CASSTGTLTYEQYF
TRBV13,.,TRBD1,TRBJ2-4,TGTGCCAGCAGCTCTGAACAGGAGCGGACAGGAGCCAAAAACACTCAGTACTTC,CASSSEQERTGAKNTQYF
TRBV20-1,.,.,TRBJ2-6,TGCAGTGCGGGCGACTCTGGGGCCAACGTCCTGACTTTC,CSAGDSGANVLTF
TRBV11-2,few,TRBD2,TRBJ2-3,TGTGCCAGCAGAGCTGGGCAGGGAGGGGCAGATACGCAGTATTTT,CASRAGQGGADTQYF
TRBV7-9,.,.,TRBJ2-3,TGTGCCAGCAGCTTCATGAACCCCTCCCCCACAGATACGCAGTATTTT,CASSFMNPSPTDTQYF
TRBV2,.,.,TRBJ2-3,TGTGCCAGCGGGAACTTACGCACAGATACGCAGTATTTT,CASGNLRTDTQYF
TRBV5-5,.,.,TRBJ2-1,TGTGCCAGCAGCGGGAACCGGGAGCAGTTCTTC,CASSGNREQFF
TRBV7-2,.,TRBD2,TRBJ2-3,TGTGCCAGCAGCTTAGGGGGACTAGCGGGACGATCCGATACGCAGTATTTT,CASSLGGLAGRSDTQYF
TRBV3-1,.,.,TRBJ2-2,TGTGCCAGCAGCAAAAGGGGTGGGAACACCGGGGAGCTGTTTTTT,CASSKRGGNTGELFF
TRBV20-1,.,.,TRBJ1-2,TGCAGTGCTAGAGATTCAGGGGCGGCCGCTGGCTACACCTTC,CSARDSGAAAGYTF